This T cell receptor (beta chain) was obtained from a study of T cells in women clearing cervical HPV infection (dated by TCRdb to the late 2010s). For the study in its entirety: The cases were 20 to 25 women with histologically confirmed HPV16-related CIN3 or worse, and 2 of those women had invasive cancers. Cases and controls were matched on year of sample collection and on age within five years. Controls were around 23 women whose single incident HPV16 infection cleared within 12 months without precancer or cancer developing. In the parent cohort, about 10,000 women aged 18 or older were enrolled in Guanacaste, Costa Rica, during about 1993 to 1995 and then followed for seven years. Blood from cases was drawn at the visit where the lesion was first identified, while blood from controls was drawn once the infection was no longer detected. Five blinded duplicates per group were added as quality controls, so that about 60 samples were obtained: 50 or so participants and around 10 replicates. Median age was roughly 33 years in cases versus 37 to 40 in controls, and baseline characteristics did not differ significantly. The exploratory proof-of-principle case-control study was nested within the Guanacaste HPV Natural History Study in Costa Rica and compared TCR repertoires across cervical HPV16 outcomes. For cases, the median interval between lesion detection and blood sampling was around 140 days, with an interquartile range of roughly 85 to 220 days. Because only a few women had HLA typing data, the possibility that HLA type acted as a confounder could not be ruled out. Paper-wide results and their limitations: Because T-cell numbers per sample were unknown, differences in richness could reflect varying T-cell content rather than repertoire biology. Random forest classifiers that combined richness and V gene abundances separated cases from controls with an estimated AUC of less than 0.85. TCR repertoire richness was significantly higher in CIN3+ cases than in controls across sequencing depths, while evenness did not differ. Cases had lower TRBV6-7 relative abundance than controls (approximately 0.1% versus 0.16%; Bonferroni P = 0.0008). Because of the cross-sectional design, the study could not determine whether the associations came before infection or resulted from infection, and neither effector/memory subsets nor HPV-specific T cells were isolated.

Every participant had a single incident cervical HPV16 infection, and women with prevalent HPV16 infections were excluded. Cervical HPV DNA was detected with MY09/MY11 PCR, and genotyping was done by dot-blot hybridization. Under 17 mL of heparinized blood was centrifuged, after which the buffy coat was aliquoted, frozen at -30 degrees C, and then stored at -80 degrees C. QIAGEN kits were used to extract genomic DNA from buffy coat specimens. TCR beta CDR3 regions were amplified by multiplex PCR from an average of approximately 1.3 ug genomic DNA per sample using the immunoSEQ assay. Primer bias was corrected in the assay by using a complete synthetic TCR repertoire to establish an amplification baseline. Amplicons were sequenced on the Illumina platform. Regarding the original processing steps: Sequences were error-corrected by clustering with frequency ratios and a modified nearest-neighbor algorithm, then analyzed in the immunoSEQ Analyzer with IMGT gene definitions. At each rarefaction depth, TCR richness and evenness were averaged across 20 rarefaction repeats, and any sample with fewer sequences than the depth was left out. Wilcoxon rank sum tests with FDR correction were used to compare relative abundances of V, D and J genes between the groups. An intraclass correlation of roughly 96% for TCR richness and an average of about 77% across some 70 gene segments were obtained from the blinded duplicates. Sourced from immuneACCESS, this table was stored by TCRdb with only in-frame sequences that have V and J called. A share of the clones is absent; for the studies checked, an unresolved V gene accounts for under half, and the remainder has no known explanation. V, J and clone size derive from that table, while D and trimming were established from the DNA sequence. The sample table on file contains around 25,000 clones. Of the sample, approximately 5.5% falls within the top ten clones.

Between the V and J ends, shortened by 4 bases and 3 bases respectively, the junction contains 9 bases. The CDR3 covers 13 residues, taking in both the cysteine and the phenylalanine. Shown are 30 bases from within the CDR3, in frame from base 1. The germline V gene sets CDR1 to MNHNS and CDR2 to SASEGT. About this clone: Which antigen it targets is not known. The read stops 3 residues short of the end of the CDR3; the missing end is completed from the germline J gene.

The receptor's source is a woman aged 18 to 75 with a cervical HPV16 infection that either progressed to CIN3+ or cleared (not recorded which). The sequencing sample was made of blood buffy coat. The V and J genes are TRBV6-1 and TRBJ1-2, with a weak D call of TRBD1 (5 bases match). The CDR3 in this case is CASSARDYYGYTF. Incomplete CDR3 DNA: TGTGCCAGCAGTGCCAGGGATTACTATGGC.